This T cell receptor (beta chain) came from a study of cytomegalovirus exposure and HLA in healthy donors. Germline V gives CDR1 SNHLY, CDR2 FYNNEI. The trim removed 4 bases at V and 9 bases at J, leaving 14 bases unmatched. The CDR3 runs to 16 residues. The PCR employed 60 Vbeta primers together with 13 Jbeta primers. TCRdb's table, derived via immunoSEQ multiplex PCR, lists solely in-frame clones and lacks some. Among some 150,000 clones listed, roughly 76% were seen once. Sample: PBMCs. This sequence was found in a woman aged 45-65 years in good health and CMV-seronegative. The chain couples TRBV2 to TRBJ2-1; 8 nucleotides line up with TRBD2. The CDR3 loop is CASSAQRGPFRPEQFF. In DNA form, the CDR3 reads TGTGCCAGCAGTGCCCAGCGGGGGCCTTTCCGACCTGAGCAGTTCTTC.